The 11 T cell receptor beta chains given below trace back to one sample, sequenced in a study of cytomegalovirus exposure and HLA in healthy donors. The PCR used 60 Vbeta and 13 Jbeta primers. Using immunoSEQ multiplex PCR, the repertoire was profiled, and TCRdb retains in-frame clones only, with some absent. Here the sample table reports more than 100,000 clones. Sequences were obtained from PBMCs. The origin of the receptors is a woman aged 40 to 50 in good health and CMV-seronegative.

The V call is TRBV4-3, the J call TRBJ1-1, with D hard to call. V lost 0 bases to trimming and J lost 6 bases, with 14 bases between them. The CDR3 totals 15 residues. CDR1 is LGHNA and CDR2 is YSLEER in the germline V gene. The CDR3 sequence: CASSQDASRSPEAFF. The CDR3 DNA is TGCGCCAGCAGCCAAGACGCCTCGAGGTCTCCTGAAGCTTTCTTT.

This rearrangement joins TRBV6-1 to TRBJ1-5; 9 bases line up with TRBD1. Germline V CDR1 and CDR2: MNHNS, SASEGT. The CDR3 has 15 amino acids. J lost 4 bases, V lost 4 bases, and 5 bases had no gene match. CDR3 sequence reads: CASSGSGQGNQPQHF. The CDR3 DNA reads TGTGCCAGCAGTGGTTCGGGACAGGGAAATCAGCCCCAGCATTTT.

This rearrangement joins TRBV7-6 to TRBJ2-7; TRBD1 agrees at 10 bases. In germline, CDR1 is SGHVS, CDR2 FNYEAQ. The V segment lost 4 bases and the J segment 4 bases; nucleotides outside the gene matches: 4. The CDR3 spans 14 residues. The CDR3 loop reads CASSSGQGEYEQYF. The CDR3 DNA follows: TGTGCCAGCAGCTCAGGACAGGGGGAATACGAGCAGTACTTC.

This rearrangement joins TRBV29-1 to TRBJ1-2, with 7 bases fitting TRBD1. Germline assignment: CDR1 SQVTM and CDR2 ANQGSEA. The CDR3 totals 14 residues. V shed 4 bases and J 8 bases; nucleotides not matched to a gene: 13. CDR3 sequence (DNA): TGCAGCGTTGGGGCAGGGGGAAGGTTCTGGGGCTACACCTTC. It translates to CSVGAGGRFWGYTF.

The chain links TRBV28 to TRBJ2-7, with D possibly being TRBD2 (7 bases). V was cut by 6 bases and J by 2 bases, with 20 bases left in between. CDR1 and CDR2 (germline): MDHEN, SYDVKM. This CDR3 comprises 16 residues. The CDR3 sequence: CASSPIIGGATYEQYF. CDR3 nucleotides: TGTGCCAGCAGCCCCATCATTGGGGGGGCAACCTACGAGCAGTACTTC.

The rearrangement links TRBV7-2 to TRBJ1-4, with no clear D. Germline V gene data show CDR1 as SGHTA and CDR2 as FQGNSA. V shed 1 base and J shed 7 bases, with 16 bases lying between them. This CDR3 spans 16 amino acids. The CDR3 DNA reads TGTGCCAGCAGCTTAGTTCGGGGTAACGGTGGTGAAAAACTGTTTTTT. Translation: CASSLVRGNGGEKLFF.

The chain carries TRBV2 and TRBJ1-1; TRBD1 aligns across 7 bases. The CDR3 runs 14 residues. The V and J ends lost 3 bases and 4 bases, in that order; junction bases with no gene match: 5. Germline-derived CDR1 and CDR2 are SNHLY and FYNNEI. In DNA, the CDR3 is TGTGCCAGCAGTGATGCAGGGGGGCGCACTGAAGCTTTCTTT. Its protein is CASSDAGGRTEAFF.

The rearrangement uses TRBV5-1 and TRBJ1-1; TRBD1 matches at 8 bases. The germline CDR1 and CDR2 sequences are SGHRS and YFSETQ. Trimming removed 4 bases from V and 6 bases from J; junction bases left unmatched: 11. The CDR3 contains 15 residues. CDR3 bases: TGCGCCAGCAGCCAGGGGGCGAGCGGGGGGTCTGAAGCTTTCTTT. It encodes CASSQGASGGSEAFF. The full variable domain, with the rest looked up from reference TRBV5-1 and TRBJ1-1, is KAGVTQTPRYLIKTRGQQVTLSCSPISGHRSVSWYQQTPGQGLQFLFEYFSETQRNKGNFPGRFSGRQFSNSRSEMNVSTLELGDSALYLCASSQGASGGSEAFFGQGTRLTVV.

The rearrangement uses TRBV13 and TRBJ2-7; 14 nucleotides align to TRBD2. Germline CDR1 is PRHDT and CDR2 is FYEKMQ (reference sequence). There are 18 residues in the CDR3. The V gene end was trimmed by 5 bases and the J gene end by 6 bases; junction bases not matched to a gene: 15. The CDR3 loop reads CASSRTSGGPKRVSEQYF. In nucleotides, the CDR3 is TGTGCCAGCAGCCGGACTAGCGGGGGGCCGAAGCGAGTTAGCGAGCAGTACTTC. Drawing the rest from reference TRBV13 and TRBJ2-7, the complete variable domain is AAGVIQSPRHLIKEKRETATLKCYPIPRHDTVYWYQQGPGQDPQFLISFYEKMQSDKGSIPDRFSAQQFSDYHSELNMSSLELGDSALYFCASSRTSGGPKRVSEQYFGPGTRLTVT.

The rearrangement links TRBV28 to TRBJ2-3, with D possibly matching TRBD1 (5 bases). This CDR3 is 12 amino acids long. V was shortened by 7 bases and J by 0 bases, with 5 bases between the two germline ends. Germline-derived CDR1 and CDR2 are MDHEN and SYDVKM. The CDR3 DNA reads TGTGCCAGCACAGGGAGCACAGATACGCAGTATTTT. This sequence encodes CASTGSTDTQYF.

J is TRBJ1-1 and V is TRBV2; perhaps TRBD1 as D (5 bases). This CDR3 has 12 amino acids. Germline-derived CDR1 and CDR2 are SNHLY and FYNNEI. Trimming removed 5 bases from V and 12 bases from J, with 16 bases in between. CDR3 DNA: TGTGCCAGCAGTCCTTCACCCCCAGGGACTTTCTTT. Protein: CASSPSPPGTFF.